This T cell receptor beta chain was identified during a study of Graves' ophthalmopathy and Graves' hyperthyroidism. This clonotype was found many times. Its matching antigen is unknown. Broader study findings: Most thyroid-expanded clonotypes exceeding 0.001 frequency were also found in blood.

Researchers turned away patients with other autoimmune diseases, uncontrolled infections, pregnancy or lactation. Trimming took off 2 bases at V and 9 bases at J, with 11 bases between the two ends. The germline CDR1 and CDR2 sequences are MNHNS and SASEGT. The CDR3 has 13 amino acids. Amplification of TCR beta CDR3 regions used RNA transcripts. Following a first-round RT-PCR that used HTBI primers, a second-round multiplex PCR was carried out. TCRdb re-called the multiplex PCR reads through MiXCR, storing one row per CDR3 protein. The sample lists roughly 380,000 distinct CDR3 sequences, 15% occurring once.

This TCR was sampled from a woman aged 18-30 years with stable Graves' hyperthyroidism. The chain joins TRBV6-1 to TRBJ2-4, with D possibly being TRBD1 (6 bases). Sample: peripheral blood. CDR3 region: CASSERDKGIQYF. The DNA for the CDR3 is TGTGCCAGCAGTGAACGGGACAAGGGCATTCAGTACTTC.